This TCR beta chain emerged from a study of blood T cell repertoires in COVID-19. Study-level background: Both acute and convalescent COVID-19 samples were obtained from the United States, Italy and Spain. PBMCs, B-cell-depleted T cells, or T cells were the source of the cDNA or gDNA that made up the material.

The germline V and J ends were trimmed by 4 bases and 0 bases, with 23 bases remaining between them. This CDR3 spans 20 amino acids. Authors' processing steps: Estimation of nucleated cell counts relied on the amplification of reference gene primers. Measured with immunoSEQ multiplex PCR; TCRdb has only the in-frame clones, and not every one. Clonal size and the V and J genes are those of that table, whereas D and trimming came from the DNA. The table lists 95,000 to 150,000 clones, roughly 85% of them singletons, with around 4.7% in the top ten. The chain joins TRBV5-3 to TRBJ2-6, with TRBD2 as a possible D gene (6 bases). TRBV5-3 is marked as an open reading frame, function uncertain. The TCR originated in a man in his forties or fifties with acute or convalescent COVID-19. Sample: peripheral blood. The CDR3 protein is CARSPASGSGRSSGANVLTF. The CDR3 region has the DNA TGTGCCAGAAGCCCCGCGTCAGGCTCGGGGAGGAGCTCTGGGGCCAACGTCCTGACTTTC.